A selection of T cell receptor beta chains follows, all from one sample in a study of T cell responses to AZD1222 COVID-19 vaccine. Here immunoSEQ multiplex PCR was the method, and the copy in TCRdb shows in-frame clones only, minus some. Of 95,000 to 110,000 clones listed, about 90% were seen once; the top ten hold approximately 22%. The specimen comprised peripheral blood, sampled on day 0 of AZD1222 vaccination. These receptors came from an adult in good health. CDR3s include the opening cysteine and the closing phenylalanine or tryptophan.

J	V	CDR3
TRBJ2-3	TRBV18	CASSPLAGGTSTDTQYF
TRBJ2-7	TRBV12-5	CASGFGGGAGYEQYF
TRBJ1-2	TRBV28	CASSQPGQGTNYGYTF
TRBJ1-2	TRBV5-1	CASSLEGVSNYGYTF
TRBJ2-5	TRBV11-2	CASSQNVGEETQYF
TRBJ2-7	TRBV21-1	CASILPKTGGGLYEQYF
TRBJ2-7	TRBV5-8	CASSPWTGRYEQYF
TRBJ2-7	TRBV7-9	CASSFRDNEQYF
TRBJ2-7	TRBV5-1	CASSPGLAVSYEQYF
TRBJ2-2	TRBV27	CASRLVRTGELFF
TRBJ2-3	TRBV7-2	CASSFLQASPRDTQYF
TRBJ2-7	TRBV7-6	CASSLGSPNEQYF
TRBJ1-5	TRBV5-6	CASSLLGQGYSNQPQHF